This T cell receptor (beta chain) was captured in a study of spatial heterogeneity in lung cancer (dated by TCRdb to between 2018 and 2020). Study-level background: More beta-chain than alpha-chain transcripts were consistently detected, likely reflecting higher beta-chain transcript abundance. In the raw uncorrected reads, each unique combination of TCR and UMI appeared on average more than ten times. At surgery, hundreds of tumor regions, some 61 matched nontumor lung samples and about 56 PBMC samples were TCR-sequenced for both alpha and beta chains. In non-small cell lung cancer, the study made a quantitative comparison of TCR alpha and beta repertoires among multiple tumor regions, matched nontumor lung and blood. TCR repertoire features were related to nonsynonymous mutation counts determined by whole-exome sequencing of tumor tissue. In tumor regions, TCR transcript counts showed a strong correlation with a T cell transcriptional module score derived from matched bulk RNA-seq.

The table lists this clonotype with many counts. Its antigen is unknown. Within one base of it there is no much larger clone, and no base qualities were kept. Little can be read into the size of this beta chain, an off-target read in a library designed for alpha chains. From the cysteine through the phenylalanine, the CDR3 covers 15 amino acids. Left in the record is the CDR3 DNA by itself, 45 bases read in frame from the first base. From V the trimming removes 0 bases and from J it removes 3 bases, while the gene matches leave 4 bases of the junction unaccounted for. CDR1 and CDR2 are drawn from the germline V gene: SGHRS, YFSETQ. The investigation overall reported the following: TCR-seq coverage of tumor T cells was estimated at only approximately 7% for alpha chains and 11% to 15% for beta chains. Confirming at a functional level the hypothesis that regional TCRs recognize regional mutations was considered to require additional single-cell paired TCR alpha and beta sequencing. The number of expanded intratumoral alpha and beta TCRs correlated with the tumor nonsynonymous mutation count. Counts of ubiquitous and regional expanded TCRs correlated with counts of ubiquitous and regional nonsynonymous mutations, respectively.

The protocol used for the library was 5' RACE. The data were produced on a NextSeq 500. In the TCR library protocol, a unique molecular identifier was attached to each TCR cDNA molecule so that PCR and sequencing errors could be corrected. Per the original workflow: Decombinator tools were used for TCR identification, UMI-based error correction and CDR3 extraction. TCRs above a frequency of 2 per 1,000, corresponding to the top 1% of the tumor frequency distribution, were defined as expanded. Expanded tumor TCRs statistically deemed absent (corrected P<0.05) from at least one tumor region were classed as regional, and all other expanded tumor TCRs were classed as ubiquitous. Rényi diversity was computed with the R vegan package after subsampling each repertoire 100 times to 5,000 TCRs. CDR3 similarity networks were built from amino acid triplet string-kernel similarity, connecting CDR3s with pairwise similarity above 0.82. TCRdb passed the public sequencing reads through fastp at Q25 and MiXCR, retaining productive beta sequences. Merged by CDR3 protein, the rows form single entries marked with the most common genes and DNA. These V and J calls are TCRdb output, not the study's own analysis. The sample table contains about 11,000 distinct CDR3 sequences; only one count was recorded for under 6.5% of them. The ten largest clones add up to under 15% of the sample.

According to the study, the label for this sample's time point signals: sample taken at primary tumor resection. The donors were fewer than 90 patients from the lung TRACERx cohort who had early-stage, untreated non-small cell lung cancer. For TCR sequencing, whole RNA was extracted from tumor and nontumor lung tissue, or from cryopreserved PBMC samples, and no cell sorting was done. Only patients for whom sufficient RNA was available from at least two tumor regions were selected for TCR sequencing. Before being selected, tumor and adjacent nontumor lung specimens were reviewed by a lung pathologist.

The TCR was taken from a male donor with early-stage non-small cell lung cancer. This chain joins TRBV5-1 to TRBJ1-1, with 8 middle bases fitting TRBD1. The input for sequencing was lung tumor tissue, taken at surgery. The CDR3 protein sequence reads: CASSLDTGGYTEAFF. The nucleotide sequence is given as TGCGCCAGCAGCTTGGATACAGGGGGGTACACTGAAGCTTTCTTT.